This TCR beta chain was retrieved from a study of response to subunit inactivated influenza vaccine (dated by TCRdb to 2017 to 2018). Turning to the overall study: To follow how T cells responded to a trivalent subunit inactivated influenza vaccine, the researchers relied on deep quantitative profiling of the T cell receptor repertoire. General study outcomes and caveats: The authors suggested that each seasonal influenza vaccination may recruit only a limited number of new T cells.

As for this clonotype: This clone's antigen is unknown. No base-level quality is on record; no much larger clone is a single base apart.

Library preparation used RT-PCR. Sequencer: Illumina HiSeq 2500. TCRdb took the public reads, trimmed them with fastp at Q25, ran MiXCR for clone calling and kept in-frame beta chains. Rows matching on CDR3 protein sequence are summarized as one entry with the most common DNA and genes. For this sample there are more than 550,000 distinct CDR3 sequences; roughly 12% appear just once. The ten largest clones represent about 9.4% of the sample. The germline ends are 12 bases apart after V is trimmed by 3 bases and J by 0 bases. From its cysteine to its phenylalanine, the CDR3 spans 16 amino acids. Only the CDR3 part of the read is kept: 48 bases, read in frame from the first base. The CDR1 and CDR2 encoded by the germline V gene are SGHRS and YFSETQ.

This TCR was recovered from a man aged 45 to 65 who received an inactivated influenza vaccine. Donor details come from another sample of the same person, matched by shared clones. The source was PBMCs from blood, collected on the day of vaccination. The receptor chain draws on TRBV5-1 and TRBJ1-4; the D gene is perhaps TRBD1, from 6 matching bases. The nucleotides read TGCGCCAGCAGCTCCAGGGGCCTAGCAACTAATGAAAAACTGTTTTTT. It translates to CASSSRGLATNEKLFF.